Below are 25 T cell receptor beta chains sequenced from a single sample in a study of CD8+CD57+ T cells in acquired aplastic anemia (dated by TCRdb to between 2018 and 2020). For sequencing, an Illumina HiSeq 2000 was employed. Profiling of TCR beta VDJ combinations and CDR3 sequences used genomic DNA as the template. TCRdb's own reprocessing of the public reads used fastp at Q25 and MiXCR and kept productive beta chains. One record per CDR3 amino acid sequence lists the most common genes and DNA. This sample is represented by 200,000 to 250,000 distinct CDR3 sequences; 34% of them were singletons. Clones ranked in the top ten supply 0.9% to 1.2% of the sample. Sequenced material: sorted CD4+, CD8+, or CD8+CD57+ T cells (not recorded which) from PBMCs. All receptors derive from a human donor in good health, serving as a control.

The chain links TRBV11-3 to TRBJ2-7, with TRBD2 matching 10 bases. The CDR3 is 16 amino acids. Trimming took 8 bases from V and 7 from J; bases not matched to a gene: 17. CDR1 SGHNT and CDR2 YENEEA come from the germline V gene. The CDR3 loop reads CASSQGGASGRGEQYF. DNA for the CDR3: TGTGCCAGCTCCCAAGGAGGGGCTAGCGGGAGAGGTGAGCAGTACTTC.

This clonotype was observed many times. The genes are TRBV20-1 and TRBJ2-3; TRBD2 agrees at 10 bases. The V gene end was trimmed by 6 bases and the J gene end by 7 bases; junction bases not matched to a gene: 10. Germline CDR1 is DFQATT and CDR2 is SNEGSKA (reference sequence). The CDR3 extends over 14 amino acids. The CDR3 DNA sequence: TGCAGTGCCGAACGGGGGGGACTAGCGTATACGCAGTATTTT. Translated, it gives CSAERGGLAYTQYF.

About this clonotype: A read error may be the cause here, since a much bigger clone is one base away. The rearrangement uses TRBV12-3 or TRBV12-4 and TRBJ2-6; D possibly corresponds to TRBD1 (5 bases). The CDR3 is made up of 13 amino acids. The CDR3 DNA is TGTGCCATCCAGCGTGGTGGGGCCCACGTCCTGACTTTC. Its translation: CAIQRGGAHVLTF.

Comment on this clonotype: This may be a read error: a much more frequent sequence differs by one nucleotide. CDR3 residues: CASSQFSGGNYGHTF. The CDR3 region has the DNA TGCGCCAGCAGCCAATTCAGTGGGGGAAACTATGGCCACACCTTC. This chain joins TRBV5-1 and TRBJ1-2, with D maybe TRBD1 (5 bases). This CDR3 region has 15 residues. Germline values: CDR1 SGHRS, CDR2 YFSETQ.

The V call is TRBV6-5, the J call TRBJ1-1; no reliable D call. From germline, CDR1 is MNHEY and CDR2 SVGAGI. This CDR3 is 13 amino acids long. Between the trimmed V and J ends, which lost 3 bases and 5 bases, there was a span of 10 bases. The CDR3 sequence is CASSYRKMTEAFF. DNA of the CDR3: TGTGCCAGCAGTTATCGGAAAATGACTGAAGCTTTCTTT.

The V call is TRBV10-3, the J call TRBJ2-1; D is possibly TRBD1 (5 bases). V gave up 5 bases and J gave up 10 bases, with 21 bases separating them. CDR1 is ENHRY, CDR2 SYGVKD, per germline. The CDR3 is 15 amino acids. CDR3 coding DNA: TGTGCCATCAGTTCAGGACAAGGAGTTGGGTTGGAGCAGTTCTTC. It translates to CAISSGQGVGLEQFF.

A note on this clonotype: This may arise from a read error, as a much more abundant clone is one base away. The chain carries TRBV19 and TRBJ2-1, with D uncertain. Looked up from germline, CDR1 is LNHDA and CDR2 is SQIVND (reference sequence). This CDR3 comprises 14 residues. The CDR3 here is CASRRQPSCNEQFF. The CDR3 DNA follows: TGTGCCAGTAGAAGACAACCCTCCTGCAATGAGCAGTTCTTC.

A word on this clonotype: This may stem from a read error, because a much larger clone lies one nucleotide away. The genes are TRBV19 and TRBJ1-5; 8 bases line up with TRBD1. CDR1 and CDR2 (germline): LNHDA, SQIVND (reference sequence). The J segment lost 2 bases and the V segment lost 11 bases, leaving 11 bases of the junction unmatched. CDR3 size: 15 residues. The CDR3, as DNA: TGTGCCCCATCCCTGACAGGGGCGCGCAATCAGCCCCAGCATTTT. Translation gives CAPSLTGARNQPQHF. Full variable domain (remainder filled in from reference TRBV19 and TRBJ1-5): DGGITQSPKYLFRKEGQNVTLSCEQNLNHDAMYWYRQDPGQGLRLIYYSQIVNDFQKGDIAEGYSVSREKKESFPLTVTSAQKNPTAFYLCAPSLTGARNQPQHFGDGTRLSIL.

As for this clonotype: A much larger clone lies one base from this, so it may be a read error. V usage is TRBV24-1 and J usage is TRBJ2-3; D is undetermined. Deletions cut 7 bases from V and 1 base from J, with 8 bases between. From germline, CDR1 is KGHDR and CDR2 SFDVKD. This CDR3 has 13 amino acids. The CDR3 coding sequence is TGTGCCACCAGCTCCTCTGGCACAGATACGCAGTATTTT. It translates to CATSSSGTDTQYF.

At least ten counts were recorded for this clonotype. The genes are TRBV5-1 and TRBJ2-7; a weak D match, TRBD2 (6 bases). From germline, CDR1 is SGHRS and CDR2 YFSETQ. The CDR3 contains 14 residues. V lost 4 bases to trimming and J lost 1 base, with 12 bases between them. CDR3: CASSQRRESYEQYF. CDR3 coding DNA: TGCGCCAGCAGCCAGCGACGGGAGTCCTACGAGCAGTACTTC.

The table lists this clonotype with a few counts. The gene calls are TRBV24-1 and TRBJ1-1; 8 bases match TRBD1. Trimming took 6 bases from V and 4 from J; bases not matched to a gene: 6. In germline, CDR1 is KGHDR, CDR2 SFDVKD. The CDR3 consists of 14 residues. Here the CDR3 reads CATSSTGGGTEAFF. Here the CDR3 DNA reads TGTGCCACCAGTTCAACAGGGGGAGGCACTGAAGCTTTCTTT.

This clonotype was counted between two and nine times. This sequence joins TRBV11-2 and TRBJ2-3; 8 bases match TRBD2. The CDR3 has 15 residues. Germline V lookup: CDR1 SGHAT, CDR2 FQNNGV. V dropped 3 bases and J dropped 4; count of bases not matched to a gene: 6. The CDR3, as DNA: TGTGCCAGCAGCTTCTACGGGAGGGCCCCAGATACGCAGTATTTT. Its protein product is CASSFYGRAPDTQYF.

This chain uses TRBV9 with TRBJ1-4; unclear D gene. Germline loops: CDR1 SGDLS, CDR2 YYNGEE. The length of the CDR3 is 15 residues. V dropped 0 bases and J dropped 1 base, with 7 bases sitting between them. DNA for the CDR3: TGTGCCAGCAGCGTAGCCCTTGGAACTAATGAAAAACTGTTTTTT. This sequence encodes CASSVALGTNEKLFF.

V gene TRBV20-1 combines with J gene TRBJ2-5; 16 bases fit TRBD2. The V gene end was trimmed by 6 bases and the J gene end by 5 bases; junction bases not matched to a gene: 6. The CDR3 runs 15 residues. Germline CDR1 is DFQATT and CDR2 is SNEGSKA (reference sequence). The CDR3 region has the DNA TGCAGTGCGAGTGGGACTAGCGGGAGGGTTGAGACCCAGTACTTC. It yields the protein CSASGTSGRVETQYF.

The chain employs TRBV24-1 and TRBJ2-7, with a possible D match to TRBD2 (6 bases). CDR3 length equals 17 residues. Between the trimmed V and J ends, which lost 5 bases and 3 bases, there was a span of 22 bases. Germline-derived CDR1 and CDR2 are KGHDR and SFDVKD. CDR3 in DNA: TGTGCCACCAGTGCTAGGAGTTTTGGGGGGACGAACTACGAGCAGTACTTC. This encodes CATSARSFGGTNYEQYF.

Notes on this clonotype: A much larger clone sits a single nucleotide away, making a read error possible. The J gene is TRBJ1-6, the V gene TRBV30, with D maybe TRBD1 (6 bases). Germline V lookup: CDR1 GTSNPN, CDR2 SVGIG (reference sequence). The CDR3 length is 15 residues. This CDR3 reads CAWTSWQGINSPLRF. CDR3 bases: TGTGCCTGGACCTCTTGGCAGGGGATTAATTCACCCCTCCGCTTT.

This clonotype was recorded at least ten times. The V call is TRBV12-3 or TRBV12-4, the J call TRBJ2-3, with a tentative D call TRBD1 (5 bases). Trimming left V 2 bases short and J 8 bases short, with 8 bases between. This CDR3 spans 12 amino acids. This CDR3 is CASSLTQGTQYF. In DNA, the CDR3 is TGTGCCAGCAGTTTAACCCAGGGTACGCAGTATTTT.

This clonotype was picked up many times. The chain joins TRBV2 to TRBJ1-2; D not resolved. The germline V gene has CDR1 SNHLY and CDR2 FYNNEI. CDR3 size: 12 residues. V was trimmed by 3 bases and J by 4 bases, leaving 6 bases between them. The CDR3 DNA follows: TGTGCCAGCAGTGACGACACCTATGGCTACACCTTC. Protein: CASSDDTYGYTF.

This clonotype came up many times. V and J are TRBV10-1 and TRBJ1-3; D possibly corresponds to TRBD1 (5 bases). This CDR3 contains 12 residues. V lost 11 bases and J 2 bases, leaving 10 bases between the germline ends. Per germline, CDR1 WNHNN and CDR2 SYGVQD (reference sequence). CDR3 coding DNA: TGCGCCTGGAGCAGGGCTGGAAACACCATATATTTT. Translated: CAWSRAGNTIYF.

The chain has TRBV6-1 and TRBJ1-2; TRBD1 matches 10 bases. V lost 6 bases and J lost 8; bases outside the gene matches: 18. The germline CDR1 and CDR2 sequences are MNHNS and SASEGT. The CDR3 contains 17 residues. CDR3 region: CASSLLRSGTGAYGYTF. CDR3 DNA: TGTGCCAGCAGCCTCTTGCGATCCGGGACAGGGGCTTACGGCTACACCTTC.

The chain couples TRBV2 to TRBJ1-1, with D possibly TRBD1 on 6 matching bases. Trimming stripped 6 bases from V and 1 base from J, with 12 bases between. The CDR3 is 14 residues long. Germline-derived CDR1 and CDR2 are SNHLY and FYNNEI. DNA for the CDR3: TGTGCCAGCAGGGCGGACAGACCGAACACTGAAGCTTTCTTT. The encoded protein is CASRADRPNTEAFF.

This chain uses TRBV20-1 with TRBJ1-5; TRBD1 matches at 11 bases. CDR1 is DFQATT and CDR2 is SNEGSKA in the germline V gene (reference sequence). The CDR3 totals 18 residues. The trim removed 0 bases at V and 1 base at J, leaving 8 bases unmatched. The CDR3 spells CSARDIGTGGISNQPQHF. CDR3 nucleotide sequence: TGCAGTGCTAGAGATATTGGGACAGGGGGTATCAGCAATCAGCCCCAGCATTTT.

With respect to this clonotype: A much larger clone lies a single base off, so this may be a read error. This chain uses TRBV5-6 with TRBJ1-2, with 8 bases aligning to TRBD1. The CDR3 consists of 15 residues. CDR1 and CDR2 from the germline V gene are SGHDT and YYEEEE. The DNA of the CDR3 is TGTGCCAACAGCTCCGGACAGGGCAGGGGCTATGGCTACACCTTC. Translated: CANSSGQGRGYGYTF.

In this sample, this clonotype turned up many times. V usage is TRBV10-1 and J usage is TRBJ1-2; D remains unclear. The CDR3 has 11 residues. The V end lost 8 bases, the J end lost 4 bases, and 8 bases lay between the germline ends. Germline V lookup: CDR1 WNHNN, CDR2 SYGVQD (reference sequence). As DNA, the CDR3 is TGCGCCAGCGGGGATTCCTATGGCTACACCTTC. Translated, it gives CASGDSYGYTF.

Remarks on this clonotype: This sequence may be a read error, since a much larger clone differs from it by one base. The conserved phenylalanine or tryptophan is not found at the CDR3 terminus, so this likely reflects a read error. This rearrangement joins TRBV20-1 to TRBJ2-7, with 9 bases aligning to TRBD2. The germline gives CDR1 DFQATT, CDR2 SNEGSKA (reference sequence). J lost 3 bases, V lost 0 bases, and 6 bases had no gene match. The CDR3 runs to 15 residues. For the CDR3, the DNA is TGCAGTGCTAGAGAGCAGACTAGCGGCCGCTACGAGCAGTACCTC. Translated: CSAREQTSGRYEQYL.